One and the same sample provided the 25 T cell receptor beta chains below, sequenced in a study of shared clonotypes between healthy human individuals (dated by TCRdb to the early 2020s). The method behind the library was the immunoSEQ multiplex PCR assay. Here the immuneACCESS table is served through TCRdb, limited to in-frame sequences with V and J called. Missing clones are a known gap in these copies; in checked studies unresolved V genes cover under half, and the rest lacks a known reason. The sample contains millions of clones, more than 85% of them found a single time. 0.35% to 0.45% of the sample lies in the top ten. Sequencing was carried out using naive CD4+ T cells from PBMCs. The cell subset or site label here, explained by the study, means: CD45RA+ positively selected. The source is a young man in good health. Some clones in this sample may be carry-over from other donors' samples.

This chain uses TRBV28 with TRBJ1-5, with D uncertain. Trimming pared 4 bases from V and 0 bases from J, leaving 19 bases between. Germline assignment: CDR1 MDHEN and CDR2 SYDVKM. The CDR3 loop spans 18 amino acids. CDR3 region: CASSSLIWADYSNQPQHF. The CDR3 bases are TGTGCCAGCAGTTCTCTCATCTGGGCGGATTATAGCAATCAGCCCCAGCATTTT. Combining the CDR3 with reference TRBV28 and TRBJ1-5 gives the whole variable domain DVKVTQSSRYLVKRTGEKVFLECVQDMDHENMFWYRQDPGLGLRLIYFSYDVKMKEKGDIPEGYSVSREKKERFSLILESASTNQTSMYLCASSSLIWADYSNQPQHFGDGTRLSIL.

The chain employs TRBV25-1 and TRBJ2-5; D remains unclear. The V gene lost 1 base and the J gene lost 2 bases, with 8 bases spanning the gap. The length of the CDR3 is 14 residues. The germline V gene encodes CDR1 MGHDK and CDR2 SYGVNS. The CDR3 protein is CASSELDPQETQYF. CDR3 in DNA: TGTGCCAGCAGTGAATTAGACCCGCAAGAGACCCAGTACTTC.

This chain uses TRBV11-1 with TRBJ2-1, with 12 bases lining up with TRBD2. V gave up 5 bases and J gave up 10 bases; unmatched junction bases: 12. CDR1 is SGHAT, CDR2 FQDESV, per germline (reference sequence). This CDR3 has 16 residues. The CDR3 loop reads CASSKTPGLAGSEQFF. CDR3 bases: TGTGCCAGCAGCAAAACACCGGGACTAGCGGGTAGCGAGCAGTTCTTC.

V usage is TRBV4-2 and J usage is TRBJ2-5; TRBD2 might be the D (5 bases). The J call is uncertain, as TRBJ2-7 better fits the DNA end. Germline CDR1 and CDR2: LGHNA and YNFKEQ. The CDR3 is made up of 13 amino acids. The CDR3 DNA follows: TGTGCCAGCAGCCAAGATCGGCGGGACGAGCAGTACTTC. Protein sequence: CASSQDRRDEQYF.

The CDR3 reads CAWSIFDEQYF. The DNA for the CDR3 is TGTGCCTGGAGCATATTCGACGAGCAGTACTTC. The V and J genes are TRBV30 and TRBJ2-7; D unresolved. The length of the CDR3 is 11 residues. V was cut by 3 bases and J by 5 bases, with 8 bases left in between. Germline CDR1 and CDR2: GTSNPN and SVGIG (reference sequence).

V usage is TRBV18 and J usage is TRBJ2-5; D gene ambiguous. V was cut by 6 bases and J by 5 bases, with 13 bases left in between. The CDR3 is 13 residues long. Per the germline V gene, CDR1 is KGHSH and CDR2 is LQKENI. The CDR3 DNA follows: TGTGCCAGCTCGGCGAACGTGGCGGAGACCCAGTACTTC. It specifies CASSANVAETQYF.

This sequence joins TRBV18 and TRBJ1-3; D is perhaps TRBD1 (5 bases). The germline V gene encodes CDR1 KGHSH and CDR2 LQKENI. The CDR3 consists of 15 residues. Trimming shortened V by 3 bases and J by 7 bases, and 16 bases separated the two germline ends. As DNA, the CDR3 is TGTGCCAGCTCACCGTCCCAACAGGCTGTTAACACCATATATTTT. Residues: CASSPSQQAVNTIYF.

This clone was picked up one time. The chain uses TRBV10-2 and TRBJ2-1, with TRBD1 matching 8 bases. The CDR3 sequence is 13 residues long. Germline CDR1 reads WSHSY; CDR2 reads SAAADI. V shed 11 bases, J shed 10 bases, and the junction held 13 bases outside the gene matches. In DNA form, the CDR3 reads TGCGCCGCCGGGACAGGCTTACATACGGAGCAGTTCTTC. Residues: CAAGTGLHTEQFF.

This clone was recorded once. The chain is built from TRBV14 and TRBJ1-1, with D possibly TRBD1 on 5 matching bases. Germline V gives CDR1 SGHDN, CDR2 FVKESK. This CDR3 contains 17 residues. V was trimmed by 3 bases and J by 0 bases, leaving 17 bases between them. CDR3 residues: CASSHYDRGGLNTEAFF. DNA of the CDR3: TGTGCCAGCAGCCATTACGACCGGGGCGGATTGAACACTGAAGCTTTCTTT.

CDR3 DNA sequence: TGTGCCAGCAGACCGAGGACTGGATGGATGGCGCAGTATTTT. The encoded protein is CASRPRTGWMAQYF. This chain uses TRBV28 with TRBJ2-3; TRBD2 is a possible D gene (5 bases). Trimming left V 6 bases short and J 10 bases short, with 20 bases between. Per the germline V gene, CDR1 is MDHEN and CDR2 is SYDVKM. There are 14 residues in the CDR3.

Points on this clone: Within the sample, other DNA sequences also encode this same CDR3. The chain links TRBV5-1 to TRBJ1-4; the D gene is possibly TRBD1 (5 bases). In germline, CDR1 is SGHRS, CDR2 YFSETQ. V gave up 7 bases and J gave up 0 bases, with 10 bases separating them. This CDR3 contains 14 residues. This CDR3 is CASRLGATNEKLFF. In nucleotides, the CDR3 is TGCGCCAGCCGGTTGGGGGCAACTAATGAAAAACTGTTTTTT.

The chain recombines TRBV14 with TRBJ2-1; D could derive from TRBD1 or TRBD2 (5 bases each). Deletions cut 0 bases from V and 8 bases from J, with 14 bases between. Germline V lookup: CDR1 SGHDN, CDR2 FVKESK. CDR3 length: 15 amino acids. The CDR3 loop is CASSQEWARGDEQFF. The CDR3 DNA reads as TGTGCCAGCAGCCAAGAGTGGGCCCGGGGCGATGAGCAGTTCTTC.

For this clone: The same CDR3 arises from other DNA sequences in this sample as well. CDR3 nucleotide sequence: TGTGCCAGCTCACCGCCTGACTCCTACGAGCAGTACTTC. Amino acid sequence: CASSPPDSYEQYF. The gene calls are TRBV18 and TRBJ2-7, with D hard to call. The CDR3 spans 13 residues. Trimming left V 3 bases short and J 0 bases short, with 6 bases between. Germline V gene lookup returns CDR1 KGHSH and CDR2 LQKENI. The entire variable domain, with the rest obtained from reference TRBV18 and TRBJ2-7, is as follows: NAGVMQNPRHLVRRRGQEARLRCSPMKGHSHVYWYRQLPEEGLKFMVYLQKENIIDESGMPKERFSAEFPKEGPSILRIQQVVRGDSAAYFCASSPPDSYEQYFGPGTRLTVT.

J is TRBJ2-7 and V is TRBV28, with D possibly being TRBD2 (5 bases). Trimming removed 8 bases from V and 3 bases from J, with 14 bases in between. Germline V gene lookup returns CDR1 MDHEN and CDR2 SYDVKM. The CDR3 is 13 residues long. The CDR3 DNA is TGTGCCAGCTTCCGTCCGGGAAGCTACGAGCAGTACTTC. This encodes CASFRPGSYEQYF.

CDR3 sequence: CASSLSPGDGNQPQHF. Here the CDR3 DNA reads TGTGCCAGCAGCTTATCCCCCGGGGACGGCAATCAGCCCCAGCATTTT. The gene calls are TRBV7-9 and TRBJ1-5; possible D gene TRBD1, 5 bases. The CDR3 length is 16 residues. Germline values: CDR1 SEHNR, CDR2 FQNEAQ (reference sequence). Trimming took off 2 bases at V and 2 bases at J, with 13 bases between the two ends.

The chain carries TRBV7-3 and TRBJ1-1; D is ambiguous. The CDR3 runs 11 residues. Germline V gene sequence: CDR1 SGHTA, CDR2 FQGTGA. The V and J ends lost 6 bases and 11 bases respectively, with 13 bases between them. Here the CDR3 DNA reads TGTGCCAGCAGTTCCTCCGAACGGGCTTTCTTT. This gives the protein CASSSSERAFF.

The genes are TRBV6-1 and TRBJ1-2, with 11 bases identical to TRBD1. V gave up 8 bases and J gave up 2 bases; unmatched junction bases: 7. This CDR3 has 15 amino acids. Germline V gene data show CDR1 as MNHNS and CDR2 as SASEGT. CDR3 protein: CASLSRDRGNYGYTF. The DNA for the CDR3 is TGTGCCAGCCTAAGCCGGGACAGGGGGAACTATGGCTACACCTTC.

The chain uses TRBV7-2 and TRBJ2-7; TRBD1 might be the D (6 bases). This CDR3 contains 13 residues. Germline CDR1 reads SGHTA; CDR2 reads FQGNSA. V dropped 5 bases and J dropped 3 bases, with 11 bases sitting between them. The CDR3 region is CASSVDRDYEQYF. The CDR3 nucleotides are TGTGCCAGCAGCGTGGACAGAGACTACGAGCAGTACTTC.

The chain is built from TRBV14 and TRBJ1-5; no clear D gene. Germline CDR1 and CDR2: SGHDN and FVKESK. Trimming cost V 0 bases and J 4 bases, with 4 bases left between them. This CDR3 region has 13 residues. The CDR3 DNA is TGTGCCAGCAGCCAAGATTTGAATCAGCCCCAGCATTTT. Protein: CASSQDLNQPQHF.

J is TRBJ2-3 and V is TRBV29-1, with 9 bases lining up with TRBD2. The CDR3 spans 16 residues. CDR1 SQVTM and CDR2 ANQGSEA come from the germline V gene. The junction had 16 bases not matched to a gene; V was cut back by 7 bases and J by 5 bases. CDR3 in DNA: TGCAGCGCCCGAGGTAGCGGGAGCTTAGGCGTAGATACGCAGTATTTT. It codes for CSARGSGSLGVDTQYF.

For this clone: At the DNA level, this CDR3 is encoded by other sequences in the same sample as well. The chain uses TRBV7-9 and TRBJ1-5; D is undetermined. Germline CDR1 SEHNR, CDR2 FQNEAQ (reference sequence). This CDR3 has 13 residues. Trimming removed 5 bases at V and 4 bases at J, with 9 bases between. CDR3 protein: CASSRGLNQPQHF. DNA for the CDR3: TGTGCCAGCAGCCGCGGGCTAAATCAGCCCCAGCATTTT.

The V and J genes are TRBV5-1 and TRBJ2-7; no definite D call. The length of the CDR3 is 16 residues. Trimming shortened V by 0 bases and J by 0 bases, and 13 bases separated the two germline ends. Germline values: CDR1 SGHRS, CDR2 YFSETQ. The CDR3 bases are TGCGCCAGCAGCTTGGCCAGTCCGGCTGTCTCCTACGAGCAGTACTTC. This gives the protein CASSLASPAVSYEQYF.

In regard to this clone: The same CDR3 arises from other DNA sequences in this sample as well. J is TRBJ2-7 and V is TRBV5-4; 7 bases are shared with TRBD1. The CDR3 has 15 amino acids. Trimming cost V 0 bases and J 2 bases; bases outside gene matches: 5. Germline CDR1 reads SGHNT; CDR2 reads YYREEE (reference sequence). The DNA for the CDR3 is TGTGCCAGCAGCTTGGCCGGTCAGGGGGCCTACGAGCAGTACTTC. Translating it yields CASSLAGQGAYEQYF.

The chain links TRBV5-4 to TRBJ1-4, with D unresolved. Germline loops: CDR1 SGHNT, CDR2 YYREEE (reference sequence). V lost 8 bases to trimming and J lost 5 bases, with 13 bases between them. The CDR3 is 13 amino acids. In DNA form, the CDR3 reads TGTGCCAGTCGGGCCCGGGCGAATGAAAAACTGTTTTTT. This encodes CASRARANEKLFF.

This rearrangement joins TRBV7-2 to TRBJ2-5; 8 nucleotides line up with TRBD2. V gave up 10 bases and J gave up 5 bases; unmatched junction bases: 6. The CDR3 length is 12 residues. CDR1 is SGHTA, CDR2 FQGNSA, per germline. CDR3 sequence: CATREDGETQYF. CDR3 DNA: TGTGCCACGCGGGAGGATGGGGAGACCCAGTACTTC.